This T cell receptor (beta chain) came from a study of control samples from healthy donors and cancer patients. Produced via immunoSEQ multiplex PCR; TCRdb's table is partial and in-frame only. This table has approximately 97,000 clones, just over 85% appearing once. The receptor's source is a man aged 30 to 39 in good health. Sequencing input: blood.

The CDR3 sequence: CASSPDGHRSQPQHF. CDR3 coding DNA: TGTGCCAGCAGCCCAGACGGACATAGGAGTCAGCCCCAGCATTTT. This chain uses TRBV7-6 with TRBJ1-5, with D possibly TRBD1 on 5 matching bases. V gave up 5 bases and J gave up 6 bases, with 17 bases separating them. The CDR3 consists of 15 residues. Per the germline V gene, CDR1 is SGHVS and CDR2 is FNYEAQ.